These 22 T cell receptor beta chains share one sample of origin, sequenced in a study of read filtering for tumor transcriptome and immune sequencing. This library used roughly 400 ng RNA and molecular barcoded adaptors spanning alpha/delta and beta/gamma chains. TCRdb re-analysed the reads in MiXCR, keeping a single row per CDR3 protein. This table has about 40,000 distinct CDR3 sequences, 12% appearing once. Material for sequencing was a population of CD138-negative cells sorted from bone marrow. Receptor source: a donor aged 40 or over with multiple myeloma.

The chain joins TRBV28 to TRBJ2-5, with 7 bases lining up with TRBD2. After removal of 3 bases from V and 2 bases from J, the junction contained 3 bases not matched to a gene. Germline V lookup: CDR1 MDHEN, CDR2 SYDVKM. The CDR3 is 14 residues long. CDR3 sequence (DNA): TGTGCCAGCAGTTTGGGGGGGGATCAAGAGACCCAGTACTTC. Protein: CASSLGGDQETQYF.

This clonotype showed up many times. This chain joins TRBV11-2 and TRBJ1-5, with D hard to call. V shed 1 base and J shed 2 bases, with 6 bases lying between them. The germline gives CDR1 SGHAT, CDR2 FQNNGV. The length of the CDR3 is 14 residues. In DNA, the CDR3 is TGTGCCAGCAGCTTAGTAGGGCGCAATCAGCCCCAGCATTTT. Its translation: CASSLVGRNQPQHF. The variable domain in full, completed from reference TRBV11-2 and TRBJ1-5, reads EAGVAQSPRYKIIEKRQSVAFWCNPISGHATLYWYQQILGQGPKLLIQFQNNGVVDDSQLPKDRFSAERLKGVDSTLKIQPAKLEDSAVYLCASSLVGRNQPQHFGDGTRLSIL.

This clonotype was picked up many times. This chain's CDR3 is CSARDNLVADTQYF. The CDR3 DNA is TGCAGTGCTAGAGATAACCTAGTTGCAGATACGCAGTATTTT. The V gene is TRBV20-1, the J gene TRBJ2-3; unclear D gene. V lost 0 bases to trimming and J lost 4 bases, with 11 bases between them. CDR1 DFQATT and CDR2 SNEGSKA come from the germline V gene (reference sequence). This CDR3 spans 14 amino acids.

On this clonotype: The germline gene is not matched at one end of the junction; a read error may be the cause. V is TRBV15 and J is TRBJ2-1, with D uncertain. CDR3 length equals 14 residues. The V gene's germline CDR1 is LNHNV and CDR2 YYDKDF (reference sequence). The CDR3 loop is CATSRVSTESGQFF. CDR3 DNA sequence: TGTGCCACTAGCAGAGTGTCAACCGAGAGTGGGCAGTTCTTC.

This clonotype appeared many times. V is TRBV6-1 and J is TRBJ2-4; D is possibly TRBD2 (5 bases). V dropped 6 bases and J dropped 1 base, with 13 bases sitting between them. The CDR3 spans 15 residues. CDR1 and CDR2 from the germline V gene are MNHNS and SASEGT. CDR3 DNA: TGTGCCAGCAGCCGGGGAGACGGGGCCAAAAACATTCAGTACTTC. Its translation: CASSRGDGAKNIQYF.

This clonotype was seen more than once but under ten times. This clone may be a read error of a much larger clone one base away. The V call is TRBV28, the J call TRBJ1-4; tentatively, D is TRBD1 (5 bases). V dropped 6 bases and J dropped 3 bases, with 11 bases sitting between them. The CDR3 runs 14 residues. Germline CDR1 MDHEN, CDR2 SYDVKM. CDR3 in amino acids: CASRLGQANEKLFF. The CDR3 bases are TGTGCCAGCAGATTGGGGCAGGCTAATGAAAAACTGTTTTTT. Looking up the rest from reference TRBV28 and TRBJ1-4 gives the full variable domain: DVKVTQSSRYLVKRTGEKVFLECVQDMDHENMFWYRQDPGLGLRLIYFSYDVKMKEKGDIPEGYSVSREKKERFSLILESASTNQTSMYLCASRLGQANEKLFFGSGTQLSVL.

This chain links TRBV27 with TRBJ1-1, with a weak D call TRBD1 (6 bases). Trimming removed 4 bases from V and 5 bases from J, with 14 bases in between. The CDR3 is 14 amino acids. Germline V lookup: CDR1 MNHEY, CDR2 SMNVEV (reference sequence). CDR3 loop: CASSSWGAQTEAFF. Here the CDR3 DNA reads TGTGCCAGCAGTTCCTGGGGGGCGCAAACTGAAGCTTTCTTT.

This clonotype has a count of ten or more. The chain links TRBV10-3 to TRBJ1-2; TRBD1 agrees at 7 bases. This CDR3 has 13 amino acids. Germline V CDR1 and CDR2: ENHRY, SYGVKD. V was pared by 5 bases and J by 8 bases, with 8 bases of the junction left unmatched. As DNA, the CDR3 is TGTGCCATCAGTCCGACAGGGCTCGCAGGCTACACCTTC. Encoded protein: CAISPTGLAGYTF.

At least ten counts were recorded for this clonotype. The chain has TRBV6-2 or TRBV6-3 and TRBJ2-1; TRBD2 matches 10 bases. This CDR3 has 14 residues. V shed 8 bases, J shed 5 bases, and the junction held 6 bases outside the gene matches. Germline CDR1 is MNHEY and CDR2 is SVGEGT. The CDR3 sequence is CASVGLAENNEQFF. The CDR3 nucleotides are TGTGCCAGCGTTGGACTAGCGGAGAACAATGAGCAGTTCTTC.

This clonotype was recorded many times. This chain connects TRBV30 to TRBJ2-1, with D perhaps matching TRBD1 (6 bases). The CDR3 runs 15 residues. Per germline, CDR1 GTSNPN and CDR2 SVGIG (reference sequence). V was shortened by 1 base and J by 0 bases, with 10 bases between the two germline ends. CDR3 sequence (DNA): TGTGCCTGGAGTGCTCACAGGGCCTCCTACAATGAGCAGTTCTTC. Its protein product is CAWSAHRASYNEQFF.

The chain has TRBV5-6 and TRBJ2-1; 7 bases are a match to TRBD1. Germline CDR1 and CDR2: SGHDT and YYEEEE. CDR3 length: 14 amino acids. With V trimmed by 1 base and J by 2 bases, 0 bases remained unmatched. The CDR3 protein is CASSLTGAYNEQFF. The DNA for the CDR3 is TGTGCCAGCAGCTTGACAGGGGCCTACAATGAGCAGTTCTTC.

Many counts were recorded for this clonotype. The chain joins TRBV12-3 or TRBV12-4 to TRBJ2-6; D is possibly TRBD2 (6 bases). V lost 3 bases and J 0 bases, leaving 15 bases between the germline ends. CDR3 length equals 18 residues. This CDR3 is CASSFNRGISSGANVLTF. The DNA of the CDR3 is TGTGCCAGCAGTTTCAACCGGGGGATTAGCTCTGGGGCCAACGTCCTGACTTTC.

This clonotype showed up many times. The chain carries TRBV11-3 and TRBJ1-5; D is perhaps TRBD1 (5 bases). Germline V lookup: CDR1 SGHNT, CDR2 YENEEA. Trimming left V 5 bases short and J 9 bases short, with 14 bases between. This CDR3 has 13 residues. The CDR3 bases are TGTGCCAGCAGCCTAGGAGGGCAGGGGCCCCAGCATTTT. Translated: CASSLGGQGPQHF.

The table lists this clonotype with many counts. The rearrangement joins TRBV7-9 to TRBJ2-5, with 9 bases identical to TRBD2. This CDR3 comprises 15 residues. CDR1 is SEHNR, CDR2 FQNEAQ, per germline (reference sequence). V lost 4 bases and J lost 5; bases outside the gene matches: 8. The CDR3 DNA is TGTGCCAGCAGCTCCCCGCGGGGGGGCCCGGAGACCCAGTACTTC. Translated, it gives CASSSPRGGPETQYF. The full variable domain, its missing parts supplied by reference TRBV7-9 and TRBJ2-5, is DTGVSQNPRHKITKRGQNVTFRCDPISEHNRLYWYRQTLGQGPEFLTYFQNEAQLEKSRLLSDRFSAERPKGSFSTLEIQRTEQGDSAMYLCASSSPRGGPETQYFGPGTRLLVL.

The V gene is TRBV19, the J gene TRBJ1-5; possibly TRBD1 for D (5 bases). The germline V gene encodes CDR1 LNHDA and CDR2 SQIVND (reference sequence). The V end was cut by 3 bases, the J end by 9 bases, with 6 bases between. The CDR3 runs to 11 residues. CDR3 region: CASSIGGPQHF. DNA for the CDR3: TGTGCCAGTAGTATTGGGGGGCCCCAGCATTTT.

This clonotype has a count of ten or more. The genes are TRBV10-3 and TRBJ2-7; 11 bases agree with TRBD1. V trimming: 6 bases; J trimming: 4 bases; junction bases outside the gene matches: 5. CDR3 length: 14 residues. Germline assignment: CDR1 ENHRY and CDR2 SYGVKD. The CDR3 bases are TGTGCCATCAGGGGACAGGGGGGGACGTACGAGCAGTACTTC. Translating it yields CAIRGQGGTYEQYF.

Details on this clonotype: A much larger clone lies one base from this, so it may be a read error. The CDR3 nucleotides read TGTGCCAGCAGTCGGACCAGGAGGGGGGTAGACCAAGAGACCCAGTACTTC. Amino acid sequence: CASSRTRRGVDQETQYF. The chain couples TRBV28 to TRBJ2-5, with D perhaps being TRBD1 or TRBD2 (6 bases each). Trimming removed 5 bases from V and 0 bases from J, with 19 bases in between. Per germline, CDR1 MDHEN and CDR2 SYDVKM. The CDR3 is 17 amino acids.

The CDR3 nucleotides read TGCGCCAGCAGTCAACCGGCGCGGGATGGCTACACCTTC. This encodes CASSQPARDGYTF. The chain uses TRBV23-1 and TRBJ1-2; no firm D call. TRBV23-1 is an open reading frame, and its role is uncertain. This CDR3 is built from 13 residues. V shed 2 bases and J shed 6 bases, with 10 bases lying between them.

There are many counts of this clonotype. V usage is TRBV28 and J usage is TRBJ2-2; D not resolved. This CDR3 spans 15 amino acids. With 3 bases removed from V and 3 bases from J, the gap between germline ends came to 11 bases. Germline V CDR1 and CDR2: MDHEN, SYDVKM. The chain's CDR3 is CASSLDGIDTGELFF. CDR3 DNA: TGTGCCAGCAGTTTGGATGGCATCGACACCGGGGAGCTGTTTTTT.

This clonotype was seen repeatedly, ten times or more. The chain recombines TRBV20-1 with TRBJ2-5, with D unresolved. Germline loops: CDR1 DFQATT, CDR2 SNEGSKA (reference sequence). The CDR3 is 18 amino acids. Trimming removed 0 bases from V and 1 base from J, with 21 bases in between. The DNA for the CDR3 is TGCAGTGCTAGAGAGCTCTTAGGCGGAAGCCGGGCCCAAGAGACCCAGTACTTC. Its translation is CSARELLGGSRAQETQYF.

This clonotype was picked up many times. V usage is TRBV5-5 and J usage is TRBJ1-1; 7 bases map to TRBD1. The CDR3 has 15 amino acids. Germline CDR1 is SGHKS and CDR2 is YYEKEE (reference sequence). Losses at the gene ends were 4 bases for V and 1 base for J; bases not matched to a gene: 7. CDR3 coding DNA: TGTGCCAGCAGCAATACAGGGGTTAGGAACACTGAAGCTTTCTTT. As protein: CASSNTGVRNTEAFF.

Notes on this clonotype: Being one base from a much bigger clone, this may be a read error. The chain employs TRBV11-2 and TRBJ2-2; a possible D gene is TRBD1 (6 bases). In germline, CDR1 is SGHAT, CDR2 FQNNGV. The CDR3 totals 15 residues. CDR3 sequence (DNA): TGTGCCGGCAGCACCCGAAGGGACACCACCGGGGAGCTGTTTTTT. It translates to CAGSTRRDTTGELFF. The full variable domain, completed using reference TRBV11-2 and TRBJ2-2, is EAGVAQSPRYKIIEKRQSVAFWCNPISGHATLYWYQQILGQGPKLLIQFQNNGVVDDSQLPKDRFSAERLKGVDSTLKIQPAKLEDSAVYLCAGSTRRDTTGELFFGEGSRLTVL.